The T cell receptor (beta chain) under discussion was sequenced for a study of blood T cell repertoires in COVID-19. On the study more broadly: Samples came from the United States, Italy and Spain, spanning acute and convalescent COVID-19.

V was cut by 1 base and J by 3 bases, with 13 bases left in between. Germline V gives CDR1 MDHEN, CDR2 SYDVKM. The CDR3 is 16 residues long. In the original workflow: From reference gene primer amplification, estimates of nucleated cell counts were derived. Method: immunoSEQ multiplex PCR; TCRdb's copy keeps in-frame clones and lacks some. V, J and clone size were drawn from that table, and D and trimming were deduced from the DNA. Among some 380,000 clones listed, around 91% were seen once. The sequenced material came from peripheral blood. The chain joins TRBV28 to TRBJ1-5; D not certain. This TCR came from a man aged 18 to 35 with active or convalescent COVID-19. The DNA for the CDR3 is TGTGCCAGCAGTTTATATCCGGGAATTTCCAATCAGCCCCAGCATTTT. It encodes CASSLYPGISNQPQHF.